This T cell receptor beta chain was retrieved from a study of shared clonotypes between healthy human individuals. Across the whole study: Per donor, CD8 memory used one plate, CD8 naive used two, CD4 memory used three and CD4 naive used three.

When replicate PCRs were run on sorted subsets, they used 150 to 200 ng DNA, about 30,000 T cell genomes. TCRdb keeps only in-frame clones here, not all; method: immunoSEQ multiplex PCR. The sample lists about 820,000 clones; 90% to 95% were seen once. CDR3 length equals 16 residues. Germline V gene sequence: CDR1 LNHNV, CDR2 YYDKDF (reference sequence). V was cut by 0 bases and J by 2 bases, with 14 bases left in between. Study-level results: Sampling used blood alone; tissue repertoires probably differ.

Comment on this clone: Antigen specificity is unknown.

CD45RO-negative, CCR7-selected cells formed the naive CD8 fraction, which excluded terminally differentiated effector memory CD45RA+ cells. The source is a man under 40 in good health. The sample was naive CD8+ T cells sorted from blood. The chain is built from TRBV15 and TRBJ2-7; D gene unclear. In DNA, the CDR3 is TGTGCCACCAGCAGAGACCCGGTAGAAACGGCCTACGAGCAGTACTTC. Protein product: CATSRDPVETAYEQYF.